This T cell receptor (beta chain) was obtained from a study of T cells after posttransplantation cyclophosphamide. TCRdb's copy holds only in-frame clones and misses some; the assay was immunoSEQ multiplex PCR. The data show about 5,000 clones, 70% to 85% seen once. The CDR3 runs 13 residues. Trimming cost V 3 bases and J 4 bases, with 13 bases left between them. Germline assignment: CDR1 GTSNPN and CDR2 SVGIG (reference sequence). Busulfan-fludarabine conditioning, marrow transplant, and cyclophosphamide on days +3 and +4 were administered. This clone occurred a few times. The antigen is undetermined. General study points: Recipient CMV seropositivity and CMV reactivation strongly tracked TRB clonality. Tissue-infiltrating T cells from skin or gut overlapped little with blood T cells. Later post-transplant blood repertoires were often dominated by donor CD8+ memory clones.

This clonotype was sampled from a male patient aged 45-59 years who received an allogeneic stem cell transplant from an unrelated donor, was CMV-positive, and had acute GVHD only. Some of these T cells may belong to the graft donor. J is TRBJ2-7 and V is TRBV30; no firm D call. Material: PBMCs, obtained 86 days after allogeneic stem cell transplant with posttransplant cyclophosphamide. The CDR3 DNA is TGTGCCTGGAGCAGATTCGCCAGGTACGAGCAGTACTTC. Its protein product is CAWSRFARYEQYF.